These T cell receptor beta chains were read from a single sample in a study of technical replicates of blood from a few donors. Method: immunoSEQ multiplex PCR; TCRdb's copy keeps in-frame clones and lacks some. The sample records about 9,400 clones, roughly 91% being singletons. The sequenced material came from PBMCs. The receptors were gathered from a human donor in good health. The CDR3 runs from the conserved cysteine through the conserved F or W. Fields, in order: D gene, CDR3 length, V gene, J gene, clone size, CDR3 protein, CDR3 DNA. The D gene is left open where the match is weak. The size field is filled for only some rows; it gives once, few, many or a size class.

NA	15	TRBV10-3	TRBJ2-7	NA	CAISESGLAPSLAYF	TGTGCCATCAGTGAGTCTGGGCTAGCGCCAAGCCTGGCGTACTTC
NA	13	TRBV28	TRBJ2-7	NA	CASSDSGAYEQYF	TGTGCCAGCAGTGATAGCGGAGCCTACGAGCAGTACTTC
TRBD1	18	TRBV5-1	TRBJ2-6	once	CASSRRGQGADGANVLTF	TGCGCCAGCAGCCGCCGGGGACAGGGGGCGGATGGGGCCAACGTCCTGACTTTC
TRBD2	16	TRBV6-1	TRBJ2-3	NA	CASSEALAGGPDTQYF	TGTGCCAGCAGTGAAGCGCTAGCGGGAGGGCCAGATACGCAGTATTTT
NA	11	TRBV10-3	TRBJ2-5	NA	CAISSRETQYF	TGTGCCATCAGTTCTCGGGAGACCCAGTACTTC
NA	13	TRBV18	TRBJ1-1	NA	CASSPGTQAEAFF	TGTGCCAGCTCACCAGGAACTCAGGCTGAAGCTTTCTTT
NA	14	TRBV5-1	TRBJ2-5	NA	CASSLGGTQETQYF	TGCGCCAGCAGCTTGGGCGGGACCCAAGAGACCCAGTACTTC
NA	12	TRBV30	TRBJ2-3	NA	CAWSVRSDTQYF	TGTGCCTGGAGTGTGAGGTCGGATACGCAGTATTTT
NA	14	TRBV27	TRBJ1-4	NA	CASSKQGANEKLFF	TGTGCCAGCAGTAAACAAGGGGCTAATGAAAAACTGTTTTTT
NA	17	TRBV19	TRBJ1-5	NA	CASSISRPAYSNQPQHF	TGTGCCAGTAGTATTTCTAGGCCAGCTTATAGCAATCAGCCCCAGCATTTT
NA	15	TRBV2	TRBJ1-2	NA	CASSEARAVQRGYTF	TGTGCCAGCAGTGAAGCGCGGGCAGTTCAGCGTGGCTACACCTTC
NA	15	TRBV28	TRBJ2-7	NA	CASSFGGGRSYEQYF	TGTGCCAGCAGTTTCGGTGGTGGGAGGTCCTACGAGCAGTACTTC
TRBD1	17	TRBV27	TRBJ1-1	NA	CASSRGDRAALNTEAFF	TGTGCCAGCAGTCGGGGGGACAGGGCAGCGCTGAACACTGAAGCTTTCTTT
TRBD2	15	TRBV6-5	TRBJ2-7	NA	CASSFGLEGAYEQYF	TGTGCCAGCAGTTTCGGACTAGAAGGGGCCTACGAGCAGTACTTC
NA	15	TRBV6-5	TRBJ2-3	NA	CASSYQVAGSDTQYF	TGTGCCAGCAGTTACCAGGTTGCCGGGAGCGATACGCAGTATTTT
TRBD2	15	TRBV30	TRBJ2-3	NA	CAWSSREEMTDTQYF	TGTGCCTGGAGTTCTCGGGAGGAGATGACAGATACGCAGTATTTT
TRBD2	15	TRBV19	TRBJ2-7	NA	CASTPGTSGAYEQYF	TGTGCCAGTACCCCTGGGACTAGCGGAGCCTACGAGCAGTACTTC
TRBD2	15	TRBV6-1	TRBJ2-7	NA	CASSEGLAGSYEQYF	TGTGCCAGCAGTGAAGGACTAGCGGGCTCCTACGAGCAGTACTTC
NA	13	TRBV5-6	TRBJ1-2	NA	CASSFGQGSGYTF	TGTGCCAGCAGCTTTGGCCAGGGTAGTGGCTACACCTTC
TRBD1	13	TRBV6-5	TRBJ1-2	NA	CASSYSLDRGPFF	TGTGCCAGCAGTTACTCACTAGACAGGGGGCCCTTCTTC
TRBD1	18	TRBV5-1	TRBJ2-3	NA	CASSAKPTGGGSTDTQYF	TGCGCCAGCAGCGCGAAGCCGACAGGGGGCGGGAGCACAGATACGCAGTATTTT
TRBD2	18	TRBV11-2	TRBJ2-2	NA	CASSLVAGGPGDTGELFF	TGTGCCAGCAGCTTGGTAGCGGGAGGGCCTGGGGACACCGGGGAGCTGTTTTTT
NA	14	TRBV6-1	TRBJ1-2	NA	CASSESPRFSIYTF	TGTGCCAGCAGTGAATCCCCCAGATTTTCCATCTACACCTTC
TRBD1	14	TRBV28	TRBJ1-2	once	CASSLPQGDYGYTF	TGTGCCAGCAGTTTGCCCCAGGGGGACTATGGCTACACCTTC
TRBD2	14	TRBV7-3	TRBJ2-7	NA	CASSLAGGPYEQYF	TGTGCCAGCAGCTTAGCGGGAGGACCCTACGAGCAGTACTTC
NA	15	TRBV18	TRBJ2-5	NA	CASSPPRAAGETQYF	TGTGCCAGCTCACCACCCCGGGCGGCGGGGGAGACCCAGTACTTC
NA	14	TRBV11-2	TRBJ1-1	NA	CASSLVGGYTEAFF	TGTGCCAGCAGCTTAGTTGGGGGGTACACTGAAGCTTTCTTT
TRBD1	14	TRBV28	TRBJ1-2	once	CASSSRTGRGGYTF	TGTGCCAGCAGTTCACGGACAGGTCGGGGAGGCTACACCTTC
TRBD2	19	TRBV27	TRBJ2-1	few	CASSLFGLAGEWGRDEQFF	TGTGCCAGCAGTTTATTCGGACTAGCGGGAGAGTGGGGAAGGGATGAGCAGTTCTTC
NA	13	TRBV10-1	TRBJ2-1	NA	CASTPGSYNEQFF	TGCGCCAGCACCCCAGGATCCTACAATGAGCAGTTCTTC
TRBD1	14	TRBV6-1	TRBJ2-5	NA	CASSVWTGQETQYF	TGTGCCAGCAGTGTCTGGACAGGCCAAGAGACCCAGTACTTC
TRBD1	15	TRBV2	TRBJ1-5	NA	CASRADRGGNQPQHF	TGTGCCAGCAGAGCTGACAGGGGCGGCAATCAGCCCCAGCATTTT
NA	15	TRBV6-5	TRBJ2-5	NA	CASSPRLSGQETQYF	TGTGCCAGCAGTCCAAGACTTAGCGGTCAAGAGACCCAGTACTTC
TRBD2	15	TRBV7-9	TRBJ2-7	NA	CASSLSSGSLSEQYF	TGTGCCAGCAGCTTATCTAGCGGTAGTTTGTCCGAGCAGTACTTC
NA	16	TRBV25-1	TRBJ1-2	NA	CASSEPGGGLSYGYTF	TGTGCCAGCAGTGAACCCGGGGGGGGGTTATCCTATGGCTACACCTTC
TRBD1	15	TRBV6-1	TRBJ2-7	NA	CASSSSGQGMGEQYF	TGTGCCAGCAGTTCGTCGGGACAGGGAATGGGAGAGCAGTACTTC
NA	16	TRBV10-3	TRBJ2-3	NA	CAISESAGRGADTQYF	TGTGCCATCAGTGAGTCGGCCGGCAGGGGAGCAGATACGCAGTATTTT
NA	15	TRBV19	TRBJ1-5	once	CASSIGQVSDQPQHF	TGTGCCAGTAGCATCGGGCAGGTTAGCGATCAGCCCCAGCATTTT
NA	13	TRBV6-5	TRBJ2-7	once	CASGGTATYEQYF	TGTGCCAGTGGGGGGACAGCGACCTACGAGCAGTACTTC
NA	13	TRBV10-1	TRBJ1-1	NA	CATQLGRSTEAFF	TGCGCCACCCAACTGGGCCGTAGTACTGAAGCTTTCTTT
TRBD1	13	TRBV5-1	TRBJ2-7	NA	CASSFGTDSEQYF	TGCGCCAGCAGCTTCGGGACAGATAGCGAGCAGTACTTC
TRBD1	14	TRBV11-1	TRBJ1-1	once	CASSLSDRDTEAFF	TGTGCCAGCAGCTTGTCGGACAGGGACACTGAAGCTTTCTTT